This record looks at one TCR beta chain sequence and its context. Germline V gene lookup returns CDR1 KGHSH and CDR2 LQKENI. The junction had 2 bases not matched to a gene; V was cut back by 3 bases and J by 2 bases. This CDR3 has 16 residues. This record belongs to a study of blood T cell repertoires in COVID-19. Study background: Samples came from the United States, Italy and Spain, spanning acute and convalescent COVID-19. Sample material is recorded as cDNA or gDNA derived from T cells, B-cell-depleted T cells, or PBMCs.

As handled by the study authors: Estimation of nucleated cell counts relied on the amplification of reference gene primers. Measured with immunoSEQ multiplex PCR; TCRdb has only the in-frame clones, and not every one. For V, J and clone size, that table is used; D and trimming come from the DNA. Among some 150,000 clones listed, roughly 80% were seen once. Specimen: peripheral blood. The TCR comes from a man aged 70 or older with acute or convalescent COVID-19. This sequence joins TRBV18 and TRBJ2-3, with 13 positions matching TRBD2. The CDR3 nucleotides are TGTGCCAGCTCACCGGGACTAGCGGGGCTCACAGATACGCAGTATTTT. As protein: CASSPGLAGLTDTQYF. The full variable domain, completed using reference TRBV18 and TRBJ2-3, is NAGVMQNPRHLVRRRGQEARLRCSPMKGHSHVYWYRQLPEEGLKFMVYLQKENIIDESGMPKERFSAEFPKEGPSILRIQQVVRGDSAAYFCASSPGLAGLTDTQYFGPGTRLTVL.